This T cell receptor (beta chain) originates from a study of T cells after posttransplantation cyclophosphamide. Study-level results: Donor-recipient repertoire similarity was low at 1-2 months, rising over year one. Recipient CMV seropositivity and CMV reactivation strongly tracked TRB clonality. Skin or GI-infiltrating T cells shared few TRB sequences with blood.

Germline-derived CDR1 and CDR2 are SGHTA and FQGNSA. The CDR3 is 12 residues long. Trimming stripped 1 base from V and 8 bases from J, with 6 bases between. This clone was detected ten times or more. Its target is unknown. The repertoire was sequenced with immunoSEQ multiplex PCR; TCRdb's copy has only in-frame clones and lacks some. There are around 24,000 clones in the sample, none observed a single time. This clonotype was obtained from a woman aged 60-75 years in good health, CMV-negative, and a related stem cell transplant donor. Sequenced material: PBMCs. The chain combines TRBV7-2 with TRBJ2-1; D perhaps matches TRBD2 (6 bases). The CDR3: CASSLGGDEQFF. Here the CDR3 DNA reads TGTGCCAGCAGCTTAGGGGGGGATGAGCAGTTCTTC.